This TCR beta chain stems from a study of vaccination and CD4 T cells after COVID-19. TCRdb re-analysed the PCR reads in MiXCR, keeping a single row per CDR3 protein. The sample records roughly 25,000 distinct CDR3 sequences, 45% to 65% being singletons. This CDR3 has 15 amino acids. Trimming shortened V by 4 bases and J by 0 bases, and 10 bases separated the two germline ends. In germline, CDR1 is SGHVS, CDR2 FNYEAQ. Sequencing used CD4+ T cells from blood, obtained before SARS-CoV-2 vaccination. The source of this sequence is a human donor who had recovered from COVID-19. The J gene is TRBJ2-1, the V gene TRBV7-6, with unresolved D. The CDR3 sequence is CASSYDQSSYNEQFF. The CDR3 DNA sequence: TGTGCCAGCAGCTACGATCAGAGCTCCTACAATGAGCAGTTCTTC.